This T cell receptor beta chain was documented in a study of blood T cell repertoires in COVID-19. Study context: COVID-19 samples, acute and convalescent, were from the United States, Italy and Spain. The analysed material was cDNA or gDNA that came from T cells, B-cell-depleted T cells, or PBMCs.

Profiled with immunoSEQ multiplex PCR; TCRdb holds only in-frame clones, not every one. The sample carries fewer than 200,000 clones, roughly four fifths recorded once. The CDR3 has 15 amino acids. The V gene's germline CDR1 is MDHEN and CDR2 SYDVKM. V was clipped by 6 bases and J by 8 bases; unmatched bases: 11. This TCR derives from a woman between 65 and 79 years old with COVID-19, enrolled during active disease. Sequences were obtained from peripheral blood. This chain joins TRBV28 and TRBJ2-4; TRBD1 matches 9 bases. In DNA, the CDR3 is TGTGCCAGCAGCCCGACAGGGGGTAGTTATGACATTCAGTACTTC. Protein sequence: CASSPTGGSYDIQYF.